Sequencing of this TCR beta chain was carried out in a study of T cell responses to AZD1222 COVID-19 vaccine. Study-level results: At baseline, just a handful of AZD1222 recipients tested seropositive. Dominant CD4 TCR responses targeted spike regions 160-218 and 743-854. Compared with day 0, the breadth and depth of the Spike-specific TCR repertoire rose significantly after two doses of AZD1222. Reportedly, nearly half of unique spike TCRs recognized epitopes outside B.1.351/B.1.1.7 mutations.

From germline, CDR1 is MNHEY and CDR2 SVGAGI. The CDR3 contains 14 residues. V lost 6 bases to trimming and J lost 10 bases, with 19 bases between them. Using immunoSEQ multiplex PCR, the repertoire was profiled, and TCRdb retains in-frame clones only, with some absent. The sample holds tens of thousands of clones, over 75% seen once. For this clone: The antigen remains unidentified.

Specimen: peripheral blood, collected on day 0 of AZD1222 vaccination. This chain joins TRBV6-5 and TRBJ2-1; D ambiguous. The receptor's source is an adult in good health. Here the CDR3 reads CASSTNTGRREQFF. In nucleotides, the CDR3 is TGTGCCAGCAGCACAAACACCGGGCGCAGAGAGCAGTTCTTC.